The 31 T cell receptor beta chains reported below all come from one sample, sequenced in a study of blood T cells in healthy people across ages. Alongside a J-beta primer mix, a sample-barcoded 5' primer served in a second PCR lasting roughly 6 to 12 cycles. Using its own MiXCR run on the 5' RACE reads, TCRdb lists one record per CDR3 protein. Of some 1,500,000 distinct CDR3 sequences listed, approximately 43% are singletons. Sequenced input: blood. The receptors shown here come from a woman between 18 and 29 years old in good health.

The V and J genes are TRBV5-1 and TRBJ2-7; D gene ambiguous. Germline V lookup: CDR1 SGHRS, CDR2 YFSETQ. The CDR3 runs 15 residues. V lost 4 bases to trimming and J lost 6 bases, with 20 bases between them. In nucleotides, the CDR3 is TGCGCCAGCAGCCTCGGTGGAGTTGGGGTGCTCGAGCAGTACTTC. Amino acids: CASSLGGVGVLEQYF.

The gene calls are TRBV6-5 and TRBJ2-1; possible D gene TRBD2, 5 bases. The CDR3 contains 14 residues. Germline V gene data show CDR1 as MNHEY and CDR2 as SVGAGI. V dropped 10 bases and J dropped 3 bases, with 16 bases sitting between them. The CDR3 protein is CANQPRVGYNEQFF. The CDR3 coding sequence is TGTGCCAACCAACCGCGGGTTGGCTACAATGAGCAGTTCTTC.

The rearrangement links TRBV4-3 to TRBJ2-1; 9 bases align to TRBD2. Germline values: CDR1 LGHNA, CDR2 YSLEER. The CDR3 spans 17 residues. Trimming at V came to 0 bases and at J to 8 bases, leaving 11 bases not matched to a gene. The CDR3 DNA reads TGCGCCAGCAGCCAAGATTTTGGGCTAGCGGGATCTGATGAGCAGTTCTTC. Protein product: CASSQDFGLAGSDEQFF.

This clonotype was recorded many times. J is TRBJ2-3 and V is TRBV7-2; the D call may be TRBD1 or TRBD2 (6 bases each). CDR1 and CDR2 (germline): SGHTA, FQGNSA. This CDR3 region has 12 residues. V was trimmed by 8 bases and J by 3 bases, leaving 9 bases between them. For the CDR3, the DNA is TGTGCCAGCGGGGGGACAACAGATACGCAGTATTTT. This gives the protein CASGGTTDTQYF. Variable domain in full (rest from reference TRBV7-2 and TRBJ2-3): GAGVSQSPSNKVTEKGKDVELRCDPISGHTALYWYRQSLGQGLEFLIYFQGNSAPDKSGLPSDRFSAERTGGSVSTLTIQRTQQEDSAVYLCASGGTTDTQYFGPGTRLTVL.

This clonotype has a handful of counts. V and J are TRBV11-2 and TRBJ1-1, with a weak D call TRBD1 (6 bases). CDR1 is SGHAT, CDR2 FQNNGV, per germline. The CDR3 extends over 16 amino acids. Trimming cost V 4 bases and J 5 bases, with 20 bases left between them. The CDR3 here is CASSSWGGGLRTEAFF. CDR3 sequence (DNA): TGTGCCAGCAGCTCCTGGGGCGGGGGGCTAAGGACTGAAGCTTTCTTT.

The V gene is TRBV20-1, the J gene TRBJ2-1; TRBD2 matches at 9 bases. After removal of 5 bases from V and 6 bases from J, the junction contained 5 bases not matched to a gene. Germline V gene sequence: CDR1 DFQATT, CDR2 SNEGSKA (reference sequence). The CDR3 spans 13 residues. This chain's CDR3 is CSALTSGANEQFF. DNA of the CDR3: TGCAGTGCTCTGACTAGCGGAGCCAATGAGCAGTTCTTC.

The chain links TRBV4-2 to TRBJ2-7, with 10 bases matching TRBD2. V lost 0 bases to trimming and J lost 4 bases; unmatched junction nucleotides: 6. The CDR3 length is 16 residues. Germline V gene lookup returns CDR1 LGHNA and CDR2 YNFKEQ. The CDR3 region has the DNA TGTGCCAGCAGCCAAGAAGCGGGAGGGGTGTGGTACGAGCAGTACTTC. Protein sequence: CASSQEAGGVWYEQYF.

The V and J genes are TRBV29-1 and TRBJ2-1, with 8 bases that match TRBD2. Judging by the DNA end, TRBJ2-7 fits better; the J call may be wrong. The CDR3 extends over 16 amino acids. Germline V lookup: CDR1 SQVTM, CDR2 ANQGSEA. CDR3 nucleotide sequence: TGCAGCGTTGAAGGAGCCATAGCGGGGAACTACAATGAGCAGTACTTC. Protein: CSVEGAIAGNYNEQYF.

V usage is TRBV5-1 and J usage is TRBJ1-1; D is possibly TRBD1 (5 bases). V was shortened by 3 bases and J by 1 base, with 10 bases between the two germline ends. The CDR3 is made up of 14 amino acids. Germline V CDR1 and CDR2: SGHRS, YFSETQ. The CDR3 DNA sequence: TGCGCCAGCAGCTGGGACGTAGCGAACACTGAAGCTTTCTTT. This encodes CASSWDVANTEAFF.

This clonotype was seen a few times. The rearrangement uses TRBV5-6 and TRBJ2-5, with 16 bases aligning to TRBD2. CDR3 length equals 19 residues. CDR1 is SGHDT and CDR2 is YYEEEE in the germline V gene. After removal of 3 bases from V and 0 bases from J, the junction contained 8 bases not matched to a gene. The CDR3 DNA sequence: TGTGCCAGCAGCTGGGGACTAGCGGGAGGGCCATCCGACCAAGAGACCCAGTACTTC. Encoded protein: CASSWGLAGGPSDQETQYF.

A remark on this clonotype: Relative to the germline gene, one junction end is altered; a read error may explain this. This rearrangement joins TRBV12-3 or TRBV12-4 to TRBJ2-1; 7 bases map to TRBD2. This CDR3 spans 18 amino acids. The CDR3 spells CAGSFGSSGSPSYNEQFF. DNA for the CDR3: TGTGCCGGCAGTTTCGGGTCTAGCGGAAGCCCCTCCTACAATGAGCAGTTCTTC.

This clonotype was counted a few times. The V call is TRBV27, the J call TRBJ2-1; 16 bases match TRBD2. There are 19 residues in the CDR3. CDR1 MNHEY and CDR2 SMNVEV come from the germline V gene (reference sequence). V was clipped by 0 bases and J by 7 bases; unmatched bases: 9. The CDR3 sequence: CASSLSGGLAGGYMNEQFF. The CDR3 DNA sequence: TGTGCCAGCAGTTTATCTGGGGGACTAGCGGGGGGGTATATGAATGAGCAGTTCTTC.

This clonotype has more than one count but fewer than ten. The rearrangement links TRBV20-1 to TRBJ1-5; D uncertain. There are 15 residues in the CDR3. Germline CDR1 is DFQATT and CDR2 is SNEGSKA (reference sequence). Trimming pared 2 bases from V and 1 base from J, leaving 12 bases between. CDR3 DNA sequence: TGCAGTGCTAGACAGCGGACTCACAGCAATCAGCCCCAGCATTTT. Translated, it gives CSARQRTHSNQPQHF.

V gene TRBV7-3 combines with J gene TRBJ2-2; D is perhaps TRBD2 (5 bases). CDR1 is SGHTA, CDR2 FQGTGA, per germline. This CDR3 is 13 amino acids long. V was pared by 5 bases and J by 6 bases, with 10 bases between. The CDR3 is CASSRGPSGELFF. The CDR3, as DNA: TGTGCCAGCAGCCGAGGGCCGTCCGGGGAGCTGTTTTTT.

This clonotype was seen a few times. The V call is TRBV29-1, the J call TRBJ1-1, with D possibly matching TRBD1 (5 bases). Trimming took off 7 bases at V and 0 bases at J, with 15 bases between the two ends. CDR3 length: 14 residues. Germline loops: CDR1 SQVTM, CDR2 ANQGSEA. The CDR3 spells CSAGWRGMNTEAFF. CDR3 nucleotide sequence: TGCAGCGCCGGGTGGAGGGGAATGAACACTGAAGCTTTCTTT.

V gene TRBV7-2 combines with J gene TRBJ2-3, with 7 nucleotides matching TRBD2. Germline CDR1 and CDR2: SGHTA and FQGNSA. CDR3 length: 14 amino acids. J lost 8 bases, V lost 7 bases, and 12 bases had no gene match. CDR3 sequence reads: CASNPSREAGTQYF. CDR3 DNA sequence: TGTGCCAGCAACCCATCCCGGGAGGCCGGTACGCAGTATTTT.

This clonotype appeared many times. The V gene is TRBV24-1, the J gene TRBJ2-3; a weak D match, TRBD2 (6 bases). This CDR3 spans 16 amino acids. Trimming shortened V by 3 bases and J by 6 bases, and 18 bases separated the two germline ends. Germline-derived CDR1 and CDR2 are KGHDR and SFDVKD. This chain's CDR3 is CATSDGRLVQEDTQYF. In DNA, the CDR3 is TGTGCCACCAGTGATGGAAGACTAGTTCAGGAGGATACGCAGTATTTT.

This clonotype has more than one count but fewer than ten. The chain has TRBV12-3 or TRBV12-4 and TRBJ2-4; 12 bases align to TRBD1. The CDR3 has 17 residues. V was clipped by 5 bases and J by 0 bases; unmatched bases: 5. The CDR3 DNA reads TGTGCCAGCAGTCCGGGACAGGGGGCGGGAGCCAAAAACATTCAGTACTTC. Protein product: CASSPGQGAGAKNIQYF.

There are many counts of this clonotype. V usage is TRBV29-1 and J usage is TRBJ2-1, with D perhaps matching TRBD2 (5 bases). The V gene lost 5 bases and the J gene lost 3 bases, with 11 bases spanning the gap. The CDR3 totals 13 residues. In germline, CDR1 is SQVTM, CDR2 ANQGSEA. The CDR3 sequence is CSVPNSDYNEQFF. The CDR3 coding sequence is TGCAGCGTTCCGAATAGCGACTACAATGAGCAGTTCTTC.

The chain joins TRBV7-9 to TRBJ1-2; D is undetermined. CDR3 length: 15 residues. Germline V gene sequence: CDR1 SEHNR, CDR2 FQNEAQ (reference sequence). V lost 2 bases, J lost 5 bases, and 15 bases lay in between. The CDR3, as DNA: TGTGCCAGCAGCTTACTGGATCCGGCGAATTATGGCTACACCTTC. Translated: CASSLLDPANYGYTF.

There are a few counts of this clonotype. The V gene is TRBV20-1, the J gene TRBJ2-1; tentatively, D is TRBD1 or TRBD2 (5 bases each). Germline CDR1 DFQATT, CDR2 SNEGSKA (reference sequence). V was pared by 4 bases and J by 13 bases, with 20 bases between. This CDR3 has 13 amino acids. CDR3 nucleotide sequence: TGCAGTGCTACGGGGACCACAAAAGAGACCCAGTTCTTC. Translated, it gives CSATGTTKETQFF.

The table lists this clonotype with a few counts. The CDR3 nucleotides read TGTGCCAGCAGGCCCACTGGGGCCAACGTCCTGACTTTC. This sequence encodes CASRPTGANVLTF. V usage is TRBV6-6 and J usage is TRBJ2-6; no clear D. V was pared by 6 bases and J by 2 bases, with 5 bases between. Germline loops: CDR1 MNHNY, CDR2 SVGAGI (reference sequence). The length of the CDR3 is 13 residues.

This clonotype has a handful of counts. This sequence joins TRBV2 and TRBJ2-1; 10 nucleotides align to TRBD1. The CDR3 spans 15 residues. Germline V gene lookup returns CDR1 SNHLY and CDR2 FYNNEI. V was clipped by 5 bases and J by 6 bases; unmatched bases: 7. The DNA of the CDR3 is TGTGCCAGCAGTCTCGACAGGGGGCCGGCCAATGAGCAGTTCTTC. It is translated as CASSLDRGPANEQFF.

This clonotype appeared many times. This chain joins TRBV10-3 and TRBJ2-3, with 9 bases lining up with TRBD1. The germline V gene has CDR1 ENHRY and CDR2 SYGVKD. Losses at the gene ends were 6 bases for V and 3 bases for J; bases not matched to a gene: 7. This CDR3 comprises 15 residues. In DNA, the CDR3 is TGTGCCATCAGCGAAACAGGGGGCGTGACAGATACGCAGTATTTT. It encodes CAISETGGVTDTQYF.

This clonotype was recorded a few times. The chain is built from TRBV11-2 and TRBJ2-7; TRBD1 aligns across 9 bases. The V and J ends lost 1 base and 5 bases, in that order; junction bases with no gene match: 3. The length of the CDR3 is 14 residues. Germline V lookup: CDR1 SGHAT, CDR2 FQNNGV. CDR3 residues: CASSLVGQGHEQYF. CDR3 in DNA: TGTGCCAGCAGCTTAGTTGGACAGGGGCACGAGCAGTACTTC.

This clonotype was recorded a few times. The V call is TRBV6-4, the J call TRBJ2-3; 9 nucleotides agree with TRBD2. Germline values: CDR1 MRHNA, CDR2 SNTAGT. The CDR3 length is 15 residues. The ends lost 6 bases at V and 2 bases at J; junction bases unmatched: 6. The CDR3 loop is CASSPGLAPTDTQYF. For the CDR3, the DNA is TGTGCCAGCAGCCCGGGACTAGCCCCCACAGATACGCAGTATTTT.

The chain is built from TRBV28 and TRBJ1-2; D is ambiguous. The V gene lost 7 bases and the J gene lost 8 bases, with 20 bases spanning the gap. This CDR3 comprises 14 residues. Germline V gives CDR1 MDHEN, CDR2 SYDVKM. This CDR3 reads CASTTGPIEGGYTF. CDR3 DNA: TGTGCCAGCACTACTGGGCCGATCGAGGGAGGCTACACCTTC.

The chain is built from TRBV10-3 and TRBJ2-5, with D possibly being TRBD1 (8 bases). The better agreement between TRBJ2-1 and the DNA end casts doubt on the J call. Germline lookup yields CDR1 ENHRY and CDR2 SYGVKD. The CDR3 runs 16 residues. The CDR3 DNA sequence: TGTGCCATCAGTGACGGAGGACAGGGAGGGCAAGAGACCCAGTTCTTC. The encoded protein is CAISDGGQGGQETQFF.

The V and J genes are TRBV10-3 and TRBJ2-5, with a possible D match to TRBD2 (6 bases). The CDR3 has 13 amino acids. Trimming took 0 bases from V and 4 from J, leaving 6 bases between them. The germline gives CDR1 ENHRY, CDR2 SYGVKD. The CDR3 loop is CAISESGGETQYF. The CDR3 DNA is TGTGCCATCAGTGAGTCGGGGGGAGAGACCCAGTACTTC.

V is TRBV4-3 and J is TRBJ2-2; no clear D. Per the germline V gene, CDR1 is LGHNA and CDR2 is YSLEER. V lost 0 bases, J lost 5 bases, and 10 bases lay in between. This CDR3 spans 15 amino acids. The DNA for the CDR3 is TGCGCCAGCAGCCAAGATCGGCAGCAAACCGGGGAGCTGTTTTTT. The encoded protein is CASSQDRQQTGELFF.

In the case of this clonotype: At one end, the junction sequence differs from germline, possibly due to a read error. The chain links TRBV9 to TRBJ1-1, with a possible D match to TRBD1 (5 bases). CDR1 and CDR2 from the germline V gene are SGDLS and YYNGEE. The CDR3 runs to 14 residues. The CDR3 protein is CASSAGGTGTEASF. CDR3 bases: TGTGCCAGCAGCGCGGGCGGGACTGGAACTGAAGCTTCCTTT.